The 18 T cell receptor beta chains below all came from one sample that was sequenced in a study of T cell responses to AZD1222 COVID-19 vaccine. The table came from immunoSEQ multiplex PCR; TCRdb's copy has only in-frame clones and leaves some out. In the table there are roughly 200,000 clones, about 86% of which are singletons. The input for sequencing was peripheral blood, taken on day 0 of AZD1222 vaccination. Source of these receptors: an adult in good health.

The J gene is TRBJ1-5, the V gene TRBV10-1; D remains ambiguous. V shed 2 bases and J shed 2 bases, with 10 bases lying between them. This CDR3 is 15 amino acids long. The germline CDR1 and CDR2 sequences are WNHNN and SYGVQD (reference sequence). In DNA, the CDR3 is TGCGCCAGCAGTGAGAAAGGCGAATGCAATCAGCCCCAGCATTTT. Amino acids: CASSEKGECNQPQHF.

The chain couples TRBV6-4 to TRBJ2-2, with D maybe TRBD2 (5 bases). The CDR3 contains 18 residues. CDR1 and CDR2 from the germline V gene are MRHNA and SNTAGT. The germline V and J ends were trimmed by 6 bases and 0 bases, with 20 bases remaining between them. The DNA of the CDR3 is TGTGCCAGCAGCCGACTTCCGAGCGTGGGAGCGAACACCGGGGAGCTGTTTTTT. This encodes CASSRLPSVGANTGELFF.

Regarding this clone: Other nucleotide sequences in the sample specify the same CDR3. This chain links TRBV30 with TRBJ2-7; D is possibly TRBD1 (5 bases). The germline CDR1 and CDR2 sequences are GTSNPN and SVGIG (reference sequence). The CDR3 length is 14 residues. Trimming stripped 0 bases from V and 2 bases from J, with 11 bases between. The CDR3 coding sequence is TGTGCCTGGAGTGTACCGGCAGGGACCTACGAGCAGTACTTC. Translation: CAWSVPAGTYEQYF.

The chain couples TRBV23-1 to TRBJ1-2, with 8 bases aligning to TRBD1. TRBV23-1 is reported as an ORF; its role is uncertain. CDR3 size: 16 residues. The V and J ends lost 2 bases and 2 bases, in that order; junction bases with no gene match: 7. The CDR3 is CASSQVDRAGNYGYTF. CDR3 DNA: TGCGCCAGCAGTCAAGTGGACAGGGCCGGGAACTATGGCTACACCTTC.

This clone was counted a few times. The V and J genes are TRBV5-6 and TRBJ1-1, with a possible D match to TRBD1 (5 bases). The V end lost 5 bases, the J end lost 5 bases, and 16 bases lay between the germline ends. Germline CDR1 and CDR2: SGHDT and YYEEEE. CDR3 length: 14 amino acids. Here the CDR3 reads CASSYFSGTTEAFF. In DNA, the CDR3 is TGTGCCAGCAGTTACTTCTCCGGGACGACTGAAGCTTTCTTT.

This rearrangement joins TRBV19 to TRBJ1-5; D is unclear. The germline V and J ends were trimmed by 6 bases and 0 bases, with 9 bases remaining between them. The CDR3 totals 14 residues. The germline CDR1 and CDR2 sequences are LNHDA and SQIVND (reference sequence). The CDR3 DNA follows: TGTGCCAGTAGCGCTTCGGGTAGCAATCAGCCCCAGCATTTT. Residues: CASSASGSNQPQHF.

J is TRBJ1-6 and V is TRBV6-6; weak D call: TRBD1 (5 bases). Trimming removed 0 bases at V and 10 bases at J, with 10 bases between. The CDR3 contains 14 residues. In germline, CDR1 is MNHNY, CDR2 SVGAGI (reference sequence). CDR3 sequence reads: CASSYSGVQSPLHF. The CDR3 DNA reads TGTGCCAGCAGTTACTCAGGGGTACAGTCACCCCTCCACTTT.

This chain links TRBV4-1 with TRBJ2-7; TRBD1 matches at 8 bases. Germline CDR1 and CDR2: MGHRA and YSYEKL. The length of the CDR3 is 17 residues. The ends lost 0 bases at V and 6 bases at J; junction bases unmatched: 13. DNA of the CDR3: TGCGCCAGCAGCCAAGAGTGGGGAGGCACAGGGGGGAGCGAGCAGTACTTC. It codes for CASSQEWGGTGGSEQYF.

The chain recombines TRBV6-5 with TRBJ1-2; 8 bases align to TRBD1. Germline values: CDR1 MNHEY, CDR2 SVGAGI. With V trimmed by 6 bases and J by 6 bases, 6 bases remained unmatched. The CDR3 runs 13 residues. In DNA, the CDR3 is TGTGCCAGCAGCCGGGACAGGAGCGATGGCTACACCTTC. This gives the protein CASSRDRSDGYTF.

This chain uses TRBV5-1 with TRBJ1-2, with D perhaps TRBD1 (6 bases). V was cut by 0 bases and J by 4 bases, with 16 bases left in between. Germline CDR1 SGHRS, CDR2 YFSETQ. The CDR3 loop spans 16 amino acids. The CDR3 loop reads CASSLVGEWGLYGYTF. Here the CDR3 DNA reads TGCGCCAGCAGCTTGGTGGGGGAATGGGGGCTCTATGGCTACACCTTC.

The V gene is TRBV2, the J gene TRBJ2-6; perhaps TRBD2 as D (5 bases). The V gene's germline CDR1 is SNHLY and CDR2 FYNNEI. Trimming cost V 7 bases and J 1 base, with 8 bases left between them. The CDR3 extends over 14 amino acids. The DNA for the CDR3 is TGTGCCAGCATTGGCGGGTCTGGGGCCAACGTCCTGACTTTC. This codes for CASIGGSGANVLTF.

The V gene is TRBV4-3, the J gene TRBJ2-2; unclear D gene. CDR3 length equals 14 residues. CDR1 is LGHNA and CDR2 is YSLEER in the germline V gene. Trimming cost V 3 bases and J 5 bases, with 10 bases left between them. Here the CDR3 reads CASSQAWKTGELFF. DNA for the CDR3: TGCGCCAGCAGCCAGGCCTGGAAGACCGGGGAGCTGTTTTTT.

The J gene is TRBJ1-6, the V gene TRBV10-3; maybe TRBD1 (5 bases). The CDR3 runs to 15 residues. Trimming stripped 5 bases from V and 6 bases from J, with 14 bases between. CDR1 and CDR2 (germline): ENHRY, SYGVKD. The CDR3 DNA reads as TGTGCCATCAGTAATCCCAGGGAGGTTAATTCACCCCTCCACTTT. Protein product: CAISNPREVNSPLHF.

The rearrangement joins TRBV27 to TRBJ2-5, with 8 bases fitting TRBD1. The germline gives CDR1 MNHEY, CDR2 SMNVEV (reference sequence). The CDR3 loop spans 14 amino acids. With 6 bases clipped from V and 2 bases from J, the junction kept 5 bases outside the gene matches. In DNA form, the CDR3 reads TGTGCCAGCAGGCCGCAGGGGGCTCAAGAGACCCAGTACTTC. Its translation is CASRPQGAQETQYF.

The CDR3 protein is CATTSTGGNTEAFF. The CDR3 region has the DNA TGTGCCACTACCAGTACCGGGGGGAACACTGAAGCTTTCTTT. This chain joins TRBV7-2 and TRBJ1-1, with D perhaps matching TRBD1 (5 bases). The CDR3 runs to 14 residues. Trimming took off 10 bases at V and 1 base at J, with 16 bases between the two ends. From germline, CDR1 is SGHTA and CDR2 FQGNSA.

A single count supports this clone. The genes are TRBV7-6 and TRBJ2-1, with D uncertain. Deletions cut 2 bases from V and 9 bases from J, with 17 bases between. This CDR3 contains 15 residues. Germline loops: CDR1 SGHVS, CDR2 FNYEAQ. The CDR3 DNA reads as TGTGCCAGCAGCTTACTCGACTCCACCACGGTTGAGCAGTTCTTC. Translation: CASSLLDSTTVEQFF.

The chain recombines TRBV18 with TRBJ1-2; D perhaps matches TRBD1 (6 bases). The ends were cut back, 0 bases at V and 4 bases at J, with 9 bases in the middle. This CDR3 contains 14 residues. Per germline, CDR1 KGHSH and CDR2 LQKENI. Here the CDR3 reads CASSPPRRGYGYTF. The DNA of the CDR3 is TGTGCCAGCTCACCACCTCGCAGGGGCTATGGCTACACCTTC.

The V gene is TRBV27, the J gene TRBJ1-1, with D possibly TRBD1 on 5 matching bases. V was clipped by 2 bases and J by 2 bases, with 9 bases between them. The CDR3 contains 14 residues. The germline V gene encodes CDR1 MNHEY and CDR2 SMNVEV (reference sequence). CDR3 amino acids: CASSLTGANTEAFF. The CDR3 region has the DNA TGTGCCAGCAGTTTAACTGGGGCCAACACTGAAGCTTTCTTT.